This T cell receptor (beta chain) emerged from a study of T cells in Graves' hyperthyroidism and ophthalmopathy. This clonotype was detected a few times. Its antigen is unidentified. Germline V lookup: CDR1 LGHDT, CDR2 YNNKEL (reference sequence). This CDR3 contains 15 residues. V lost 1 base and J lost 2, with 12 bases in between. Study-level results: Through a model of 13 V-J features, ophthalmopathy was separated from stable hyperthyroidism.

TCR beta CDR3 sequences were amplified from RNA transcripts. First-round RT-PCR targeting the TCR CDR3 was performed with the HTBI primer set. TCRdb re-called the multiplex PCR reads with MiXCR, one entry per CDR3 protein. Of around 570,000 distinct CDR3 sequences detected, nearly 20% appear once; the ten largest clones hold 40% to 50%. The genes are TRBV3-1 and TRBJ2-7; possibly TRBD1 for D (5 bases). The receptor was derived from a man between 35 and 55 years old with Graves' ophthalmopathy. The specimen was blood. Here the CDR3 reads CASSQVFQGPYEQYF. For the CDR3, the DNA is TGTGCCAGCAGCCAAGTTTTCCAGGGCCCCTACGAGCAGTACTTC.